A selection of T cell receptor beta chains follows, all from one sample in a study of blood T cell repertoires in COVID-19. Clones were read by immunoSEQ multiplex PCR, and TCRdb kept only the in-frame ones, dropping some. Of more than 150,000 clones in the sample, approximately 80% were seen once. Sequencing was done on a sample of peripheral blood. The receptors derive from a man between 65 and 85 years old who had recovered from COVID-19. CDR3s include the opening cysteine and the closing phenylalanine or tryptophan. A D gene is named only where the DNA matches it firmly. Clone size is stated in some rows and not others, as once, few, many or a class when expanded.

clone_size: once; j_call: TRBJ2-7; v_call: TRBV6-6; d_call: -; cdr3_nt: TGTGCCAGCAGTACGAGCGGCTACGAGCAGTACTTC; cdr3_aa: CASSTSGYEQYF
clone_size: once; j_call: TRBJ2-7; v_call: TRBV13; d_call: -; cdr3_nt: TGTGCCAGCAGCTTACTACAGGGTCCCTACGAGCAGTACTTC; cdr3_aa: CASSLLQGPYEQYF
clone_size: -; j_call: TRBJ1-2; v_call: TRBV5-1; d_call: -; cdr3_nt: TGCGCCAGCAGCGACAGTAGCTATGGCTACACCTTC; cdr3_aa: CASSDSSYGYTF
clone_size: -; j_call: TRBJ2-1; v_call: TRBV19; d_call: TRBD2; cdr3_nt: TGTGCCAGTAATCACGGGACTAGCGACAATGAGCAGTTCTTC; cdr3_aa: CASNHGTSDNEQFF
clone_size: -; j_call: TRBJ1-4; v_call: TRBV28; d_call: TRBD1; cdr3_nt: TGTGCCAGCACCACCGGGACAGGGGAAGAAAAACTGTTTTTT; cdr3_aa: CASTTGTGEEKLFF
clone_size: -; j_call: TRBJ1-6; v_call: TRBV7-9; d_call: TRBD1; cdr3_nt: TGTGCCAGCACGACAGGGACGACGAATAATTCACCCCTCCACTTT; cdr3_aa: CASTTGTTNNSPLHF
clone_size: -; j_call: TRBJ2-7; v_call: TRBV7-2; d_call: -; cdr3_nt: TGTGCCAGCAGCCGTGAAGCCTTCTACGAGCAGTACTTC; cdr3_aa: CASSREAFYEQYF
clone_size: few; j_call: TRBJ1-4; v_call: TRBV5-4; d_call: -; cdr3_nt: TGTGCCAGCAGCCTCATTCGGGGGGGAACTAATGAAAAACTGTTTTTT; cdr3_aa: CASSLIRGGTNEKLFF
clone_size: -; j_call: TRBJ1-4; v_call: TRBV4-1; d_call: -; cdr3_nt: TGCGCCAGCAGCCAAGCAGTTCAGGGTGGGGAAAAACTGTTTTTT; cdr3_aa: CASSQAVQGGEKLFF
clone_size: -; j_call: TRBJ2-1; v_call: TRBV3-1/TRBV3-2; d_call: TRBD2; cdr3_nt: TGTGCCAGCAGCCAAGGCCTAGCGGGAGTGGGTAATGAGCAGTTCTTC; cdr3_aa: CASSQGLAGVGNEQFF
clone_size: -; j_call: TRBJ2-2; v_call: TRBV6-5; d_call: TRBD2; cdr3_nt: TGTGCCAGCAGGGGGAGGGTGGGAACCGGGGAGCTGTTTTTT; cdr3_aa: CASRGRVGTGELFF
clone_size: -; j_call: TRBJ2-7; v_call: TRBV12-3/TRBV12-4; d_call: -; cdr3_nt: TGTGCCAGCAGTTTACCCCCGCGGGAGCAGTACTTC; cdr3_aa: CASSLPPREQYF
clone_size: -; j_call: TRBJ1-2; v_call: TRBV5-6; d_call: -; cdr3_nt: TGTGCCAGCAGCTTGGGGGCAGATCAAACCCACATATATGGCTACACCTTC; cdr3_aa: CASSLGADQTHIYGYTF
clone_size: -; j_call: TRBJ2-7; v_call: TRBV11-2; d_call: TRBD1; cdr3_nt: TGTGCCAGCAGCTTAGAAACGGGACAGGGGGCCTACGAGCAGTACTTC; cdr3_aa: CASSLETGQGAYEQYF
clone_size: -; j_call: TRBJ1-2; v_call: TRBV7-2; d_call: -; cdr3_nt: TGTGCCAGCAGCTCCTGGGGCGCGGAGTATGGCTACACCTTC; cdr3_aa: CASSSWGAEYGYTF
clone_size: few; j_call: TRBJ2-7; v_call: TRBV7-9; d_call: -; cdr3_nt: TGTGCCAGCAGCTCGATCGGCCGGGTAGAGTACGAGCAGTACTTC; cdr3_aa: CASSSIGRVEYEQYF
clone_size: -; j_call: TRBJ2-2; v_call: TRBV5-1; d_call: TRBD2; cdr3_nt: TGCGCCAGCAGGCGAACTAGCGGGGGTAACACCGGGGAGCTGTTTTTT; cdr3_aa: CASRRTSGGNTGELFF
clone_size: once; j_call: TRBJ1-1; v_call: TRBV18; d_call: -; cdr3_nt: TGTGCCAGCTCACCACCGGTTATGACATCGGGGGCTGAAGCTTTCTTT; cdr3_aa: CASSPPVMTSGAEAFF
clone_size: -; j_call: TRBJ2-7; v_call: TRBV27; d_call: TRBD1; cdr3_nt: TGTGCCAGCAGTTCCCCGGCAGGGGGCACGGGTGAGCAGTACTTC; cdr3_aa: CASSSPAGGTGEQYF
clone_size: -; j_call: TRBJ2-5; v_call: TRBV3-1/TRBV3-2; d_call: -; cdr3_nt: TGTGCCAGCAGCCAAGTTACTAGTCAAGAGACCCAGTACTTC; cdr3_aa: CASSQVTSQETQYF
clone_size: -; j_call: TRBJ1-2; v_call: TRBV1; d_call: -; cdr3_nt: TGCACCAGCAGCCAAGATAACAGGGGATTGCTTCGATATGGCTACACCTTC; cdr3_aa: CTSSQDNRGLLRYGYTF
clone_size: -; j_call: TRBJ1-1; v_call: TRBV3-1/TRBV3-2; d_call: TRBD1; cdr3_nt: TGTGCCAGCAGCCAAGTTACAGGGGATGGGGTACAAGCTTTCTTT; cdr3_aa: CASSQVTGDGVQAFF